This T cell receptor beta chain was obtained from a study of CD8+ T cells in alopecia areata. Broader study findings: Greater clonality was observed in lesional scalp samples, especially alopecia totalis/universalis, versus normal scalp. Whereas mice showed it more clearly, TCR sharing across patients was murkier, possibly because of HLA. Normal skin's resident alphabeta T cells are sequenced alongside lesional scalp T cells.

To note about this clone: Its antigen is unidentified.

Using a FACSAria, the CD4+ and CD8+ T cells were sorted from the PBMCs. cDNA reverse transcribed from extracted RNA served as the sequencing template. Assay used: immunoSEQ multiplex PCR; TCRdb lists only in-frame clones, some missing. The sample has around 100,000 clones, around three fifths seen once. This CDR3 comprises 14 residues. The germline V gene encodes CDR1 SNHLY and CDR2 FYNNEI. V dropped 4 bases and J dropped 6; count of bases not matched to a gene: 4. The sequenced sample was CD4+ T cells sorted from blood. The chain has TRBV2 and TRBJ2-3; 10 bases are shared with TRBD1. The sequence was obtained from a human donor in good health. CDR3 residues: CASSGTGGLDTQYF. The CDR3 bases are TGTGCCAGCAGTGGGACAGGGGGATTGGATACGCAGTATTTT.